This paragraph reports one T cell receptor beta chain. Its matching antigen is unknown. This sample was included in a study of blood T cells in healthy people across ages. This CDR3 has 14 amino acids. V was pared by 1 base and J by 5 bases, with 11 bases between. Germline CDR1 and CDR2: LGHDT and YNNKEL (reference sequence). Per sample, a minimum of 7 million PBMCs were isolated. It was with a sample-barcoded 5' primer and a J-beta primer mix that a second PCR of roughly 7 to 12 cycles was run. TCRdb fed the 5' RACE reads into MiXCR, producing one record per CDR3 protein. The sample lists roughly 800,000 distinct CDR3 sequences, roughly 64% occurring once. Study findings and constraints: Roughly linearly, TCR beta diversity per million T cells fell as age increased.

This chain connects TRBV3-1 to TRBJ1-2; no reliable D call. This sequence originates from a man aged 30 to 45 in good health. Sequenced input: blood. The DNA of the CDR3 is TGTGCCAGCAGCCAAGTTTCCGGCGGGTATGGCTACACCTTC. This codes for CASSQVSGGYGYTF.